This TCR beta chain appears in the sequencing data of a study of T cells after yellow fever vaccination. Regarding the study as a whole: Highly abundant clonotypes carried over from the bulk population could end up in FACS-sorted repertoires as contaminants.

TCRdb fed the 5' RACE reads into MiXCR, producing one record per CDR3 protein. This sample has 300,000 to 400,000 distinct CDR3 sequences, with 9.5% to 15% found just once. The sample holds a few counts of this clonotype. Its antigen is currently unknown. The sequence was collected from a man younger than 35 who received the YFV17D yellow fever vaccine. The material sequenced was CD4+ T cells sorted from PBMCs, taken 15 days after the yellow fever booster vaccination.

The CDR3 reads CASNWGGQNTEAFF. CDR3 DNA sequence: TGCGCCAGCAACTGGGGCGGCCAGAACACTGAAGCTTTCTTT. The V gene is TRBV5-1, the J gene TRBJ1-1; a weak D match, TRBD1 (5 bases). V lost 6 bases and J lost 1, with 13 bases in between. Germline CDR1 and CDR2: SGHRS and YFSETQ. CDR3 length: 14 residues.